A selection of T cell receptor beta chains follows, all from one sample in a study of OX40 agonist ivuxolimab in advanced cancers. Clones were read by immunoSEQ multiplex PCR, and TCRdb kept only the in-frame ones, dropping some. The sample carries fewer than 25,000 clones, approximately 90% recorded once. The sample in question was CD4+ or CD8+ T cells sorted from blood, obtained in a trial of the OX40 agonist ivuxolimab. These receptors came from an adult with an advanced solid tumor such as melanoma, head and neck, liver or kidney cancer. Each CDR3 is given with its conserved first and last residue. D genes are given only for firm matches. Size values are once, few and many counts, or a class for expanded clones, and some rows have none.

v_call: TRBV19
d_call: -
clone_size: -
j_call: TRBJ2-7
cdr3_nt: TGTGCCAGTAGGCAGGGAGAGGGTAACTACGAGCAGTACTTC
cdr3_aa: CASRQGEGNYEQYF

v_call: TRBV5-1
d_call: -
clone_size: -
j_call: TRBJ1-1
cdr3_nt: TGCGCCAGCAGCTTCAACAGGGCGTACACTGAAGCTTTCTTT
cdr3_aa: CASSFNRAYTEAFF

v_call: TRBV21-1
d_call: -
clone_size: -
j_call: TRBJ2-7
cdr3_nt: TGTGCCAGCAGCCCCACCTCCAACTACGAGCAGTACTTC
cdr3_aa: CASSPTSNYEQYF

v_call: TRBV14
d_call: -
clone_size: -
j_call: TRBJ2-1
cdr3_nt: TGTGCCAGCAGCCTTTTAAGGAATGAGCAGTTCTTC
cdr3_aa: CASSLLRNEQFF

v_call: TRBV5-4
d_call: TRBD1
clone_size: -
j_call: TRBJ2-7
cdr3_nt: TGTGCCAGCAGTTCTCTGGACAGGGTCTCCTACGAGCAGTACTTC
cdr3_aa: CASSSLDRVSYEQYF

v_call: TRBV9
d_call: TRBD1
clone_size: -
j_call: TRBJ2-1
cdr3_nt: TGTGCCAGCAGCGAATGGACAGGGTCACACAATGAGCAGTTCTTC
cdr3_aa: CASSEWTGSHNEQFF

v_call: TRBV28
d_call: TRBD2
clone_size: -
j_call: TRBJ2-2
cdr3_nt: TGTGCCAGCAAGACAGCGGGAGTAGGGGAGCTGTTTTTT
cdr3_aa: CASKTAGVGELFF

v_call: TRBV6-1
d_call: TRBD1
clone_size: -
j_call: TRBJ1-2
cdr3_nt: TGTGCCAGCAGTTTCTCCCGGGACAGACATGACTACACCTTC
cdr3_aa: CASSFSRDRHDYTF

v_call: TRBV7-6
d_call: -
clone_size: -
j_call: TRBJ1-1
cdr3_nt: TGTGCCAGCAGCCCCACGAAGGGGACTGAAGCTTTCTTT
cdr3_aa: CASSPTKGTEAFF

v_call: TRBV4-2
d_call: -
clone_size: -
j_call: TRBJ1-5
cdr3_nt: TGTGCCAGCAGCCAACTAGGGGGGGGAGATAGCAATCAGCCCCAGCATTTT
cdr3_aa: CASSQLGGGDSNQPQHF

v_call: TRBV28
d_call: -
clone_size: -
j_call: TRBJ1-4
cdr3_nt: TGTGCCAGCAGCCCTTGGGGGGTAACTAATGAAAAACTGTTTTTT
cdr3_aa: CASSPWGVTNEKLFF

v_call: TRBV21-1
d_call: -
clone_size: -
j_call: TRBJ2-7
cdr3_nt: TGTGCCAGCAGCAGAATCAGGGGGTGGGGGCCCGAGCAGTACTTC
cdr3_aa: CASSRIRGWGPEQYF

v_call: TRBV6-5
d_call: TRBD1
clone_size: -
j_call: TRBJ1-4
cdr3_nt: TGTGCCAGCAGTTCGGCGACAGGGTTCCTTAATGAAAAACTGTTTTTT
cdr3_aa: CASSSATGFLNEKLFF

v_call: TRBV5-1
d_call: -
clone_size: -
j_call: TRBJ2-7
cdr3_nt: TGCGCCAGCAGCTTTTGGGGGGACGGGTACGAGCAGTACTTC
cdr3_aa: CASSFWGDGYEQYF

v_call: TRBV19
d_call: TRBD2
clone_size: -
j_call: TRBJ2-7
cdr3_nt: TGTGCCAGTAGTATGTTAGCGGGTCCGATCTACGAGCAGTACTTC
cdr3_aa: CASSMLAGPIYEQYF

v_call: TRBV5-1
d_call: TRBD1
clone_size: -
j_call: TRBJ2-2
cdr3_nt: TGCGCCAGCAGCCCACCCTCGACAGGGGGATACACCGGGGAGCTGTTTTTT
cdr3_aa: CASSPPSTGGYTGELFF

v_call: TRBV7-3
d_call: TRBD1
clone_size: -
j_call: TRBJ2-1
cdr3_nt: TGTGCCAGCAGCCTAAGACAGGGCAATGAGCAGTTCTTC
cdr3_aa: CASSLRQGNEQFF

v_call: TRBV2
d_call: -
clone_size: few
j_call: TRBJ2-2
cdr3_nt: TGTGCCAGCAGTGACTTCCTTCTGAACACCGGGGAGCTGTTTTTT
cdr3_aa: CASSDFLLNTGELFF

v_call: TRBV7-9
d_call: -
clone_size: -
j_call: TRBJ1-5
cdr3_nt: TGTGCCAGCAGCGCTTGGGACAGCAATCAGCCCCAGCATTTT
cdr3_aa: CASSAWDSNQPQHF

v_call: TRBV7-6
d_call: -
clone_size: few
j_call: TRBJ1-1
cdr3_nt: TGTGCCAGCAGCTTAGGCACTAACACTGAAGCTTTCTTT
cdr3_aa: CASSLGTNTEAFF

v_call: TRBV4-1
d_call: TRBD2
clone_size: -
j_call: TRBJ2-3
cdr3_nt: TGCGCCAGCAGCCAAGTCGTGGCGCTAGCGGGGGGGCGAATTAGCACAGATACGCAGTATTTT
cdr3_aa: CASSQVVALAGGRISTDTQYF

v_call: TRBV5-1
d_call: TRBD1
clone_size: -
j_call: TRBJ2-7
cdr3_nt: TGCGCCAGCAGCTTGGGACAGGGGGCATACGAGCAGTACTTC
cdr3_aa: CASSLGQGAYEQYF

v_call: TRBV6-1
d_call: TRBD2
clone_size: -
j_call: TRBJ2-3
cdr3_nt: TGTGCCAGCAGTGGAGCGGGGGGGCCAGATACGCAGTATTTT
cdr3_aa: CASSGAGGPDTQYF

v_call: TRBV19
d_call: -
clone_size: -
j_call: TRBJ2-2
cdr3_nt: TGTGCCAGTAGTGTGACAAGCTACACCGGGGAGCTGTTTTTT
cdr3_aa: CASSVTSYTGELFF

v_call: TRBV27
d_call: -
clone_size: -
j_call: TRBJ2-5
cdr3_nt: TGTGCCAGCAGTACCCGCCAGGGGGGGCCCCAAGAGACCCAGTACTTC
cdr3_aa: CASSTRQGGPQETQYF

v_call: TRBV21-1
d_call: -
clone_size: -
j_call: TRBJ2-1
cdr3_nt: TGTGCCAGCAGCACACAGGGCGGGTATGTCGATGAGCAGTTCTTC
cdr3_aa: CASSTQGGYVDEQFF

v_call: TRBV7-9
d_call: -
clone_size: -
j_call: TRBJ1-1
cdr3_nt: TGTGCCAGCAGCCCCAGGGACAACACTGAAGCTTTCTTT
cdr3_aa: CASSPRDNTEAFF

v_call: TRBV7-2
d_call: -
clone_size: -
j_call: TRBJ2-1
cdr3_nt: TGTGCCAGCTCCAGGGGGGGGGCCCGTGAGCAGTTCTTC
cdr3_aa: CASSRGGAREQFF

v_call: TRBV5-1
d_call: -
clone_size: -
j_call: TRBJ2-1
cdr3_nt: TGCGCCAGCAGCCTGGGGGGCAATGAGCAGTTCTTC
cdr3_aa: CASSLGGNEQFF

v_call: TRBV19
d_call: -
clone_size: -
j_call: TRBJ1-5
cdr3_nt: TGTGCCAGTAATGAGGGCGTTCAGCCCCAGCATTTT
cdr3_aa: CASNEGVQPQHF

v_call: TRBV4-1
d_call: -
clone_size: -
j_call: TRBJ2-7
cdr3_nt: TGCGCCAGCAGCCACGGCGGTGCCTACGAGCAGTACTTC
cdr3_aa: CASSHGGAYEQYF

v_call: TRBV9
d_call: -
clone_size: once
j_call: TRBJ1-3
cdr3_nt: TGTGCCAGCAGCATAGATCTCTCTGGAAACACCATATATTTT
cdr3_aa: CASSIDLSGNTIYF

v_call: TRBV5-1
d_call: TRBD2
clone_size: -
j_call: TRBJ2-5
cdr3_nt: TGCGCCAGCAGCACAAGCGGGGGTGCGCAAGAGACCCAGTACTTC
cdr3_aa: CASSTSGGAQETQYF

v_call: TRBV6-6
d_call: -
clone_size: -
j_call: TRBJ2-7
cdr3_nt: TGTGCCAGCTTAGGGCTAAGCTCCTACGAGCAGTACTTC
cdr3_aa: CASLGLSSYEQYF

v_call: TRBV7-2
d_call: TRBD2
clone_size: -
j_call: TRBJ2-2
cdr3_nt: TGTGCCAGCAGCCCCTACCCGCCGGGAGGGGGTGGCACCGGGGAGCTGTTTTTT
cdr3_aa: CASSPYPPGGGGTGELFF

v_call: TRBV30
d_call: TRBD2
clone_size: -
j_call: TRBJ2-1
cdr3_nt: TGTGCCTGGAGTTCCCGCTATCGGGAGGGACTTAATGAGCAGTTCTTC
cdr3_aa: CAWSSRYREGLNEQFF

v_call: TRBV27
d_call: -
clone_size: -
j_call: TRBJ2-3
cdr3_nt: TGTGCCAGCAGTTTACCCCGCACAGATACGCAGTATTTT
cdr3_aa: CASSLPRTDTQYF

v_call: TRBV6-6
d_call: -
clone_size: -
j_call: TRBJ2-1
cdr3_nt: TGTGCCAGCAGGAGGACCGGGGGCGTCAATGAGCAGTTCTTC
cdr3_aa: CASRRTGGVNEQFF

v_call: TRBV2
d_call: TRBD2
clone_size: medium-sized
j_call: TRBJ2-3
cdr3_nt: TGTGCCAGCAGTGTGGTAGCGGGGGGCACAGATACGCAGTATTTT
cdr3_aa: CASSVVAGGTDTQYF

v_call: TRBV2
d_call: -
clone_size: -
j_call: TRBJ2-7
cdr3_nt: TGTGCCAGCAGTGTCGCCTCGGACAGAACCTACGAGCAGTACTTC
cdr3_aa: CASSVASDRTYEQYF

v_call: TRBV19
d_call: -
clone_size: -
j_call: TRBJ2-7
cdr3_nt: TGTGCCAGTAGTGAGGAGGGGACGCCGGGCTACGAGCAGTACTTC
cdr3_aa: CASSEEGTPGYEQYF

v_call: TRBV4-1
d_call: TRBD2
clone_size: few
j_call: TRBJ2-1
cdr3_nt: TGCGCCAGCAGCCAAGCTTCCCCTCTAGCGGGAGGAATCAATGAGCAGTTCTTC
cdr3_aa: CASSQASPLAGGINEQFF